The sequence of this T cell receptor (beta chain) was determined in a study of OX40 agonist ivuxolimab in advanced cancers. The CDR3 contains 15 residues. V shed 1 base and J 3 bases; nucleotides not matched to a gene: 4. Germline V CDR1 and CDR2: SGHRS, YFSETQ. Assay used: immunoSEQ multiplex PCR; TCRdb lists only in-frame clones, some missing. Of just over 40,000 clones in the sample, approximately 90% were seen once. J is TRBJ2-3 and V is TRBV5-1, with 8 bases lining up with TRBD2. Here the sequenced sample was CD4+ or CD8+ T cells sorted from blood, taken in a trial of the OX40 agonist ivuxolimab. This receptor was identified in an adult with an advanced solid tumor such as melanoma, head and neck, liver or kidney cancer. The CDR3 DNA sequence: TGCGCCAGCAGCTTGACGTCTAGCGGGACAGATACGCAGTATTTT. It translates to CASSLTSSGTDTQYF.